Shown below are 12 T cell receptor beta chains from a single sample sequenced in a study of T cell repertoires in cytomegalovirus infection. Their antigens remain unidentified. TCRdb ran MiXCR on the reads and lists one entry per CDR3 protein. The data hold 70,000 to 85,000 distinct CDR3 sequences, with 35% to 45% observed a single time. Sample: CD8+ T cells from cultured PBMCs, taken from culture after CMV antigen stimulation. The receptor set was obtained from a human donor in good health (CMV status not recorded). Some clones in this sample may be carry-over from other donors' samples.

The chain combines TRBV4-3 with TRBJ2-1; TRBD2 matches at 11 bases. Germline CDR1 and CDR2: LGHNA and YSLEER. The CDR3 sequence is 18 residues long. V lost 0 bases to trimming and J lost 2 bases; unmatched junction nucleotides: 6. CDR3 residues: CASSQDVAGGSTYNEQFF. The CDR3 DNA follows: TGCGCCAGCAGCCAAGATGTAGCGGGGGGGTCGACCTACAATGAGCAGTTCTTC.

The gene calls are TRBV27 and TRBJ2-7, with D possibly TRBD2 on 6 matching bases. V was clipped by 4 bases and J by 1 base, with 11 bases between them. The CDR3 runs to 14 residues. From germline, CDR1 is MNHEY and CDR2 SMNVEV (reference sequence). CDR3 DNA: TGTGCCAGCAGTTCCCGCGGGGATTCCTACGAGCAGTACTTC. Its protein is CASSSRGDSYEQYF.

The genes are TRBV5-1 and TRBJ2-7, with TRBD1 identical over 9 bases. V trimming: 4 bases; J trimming: 7 bases; junction bases outside the gene matches: 18. Germline CDR1 is SGHRS and CDR2 is YFSETQ. This CDR3 has 17 residues. The CDR3, as DNA: TGCGCCAGCAGCCCGGGATGGGCCGGGACAGGGTTTGTGGAGCAGTACTTC. Translating gives CASSPGWAGTGFVEQYF.

The CDR3 here is CASSLGRDRVYNEQFF. Here the CDR3 DNA reads TGTGCCAGCAGCTTAGGGCGGGATAGAGTATACAATGAGCAGTTCTTC. J is TRBJ2-1 and V is TRBV7-6; tentatively, D is TRBD2 (6 bases). This CDR3 has 16 residues. Deletions cut 1 base from V and 4 bases from J, with 14 bases between. Germline CDR1 reads SGHVS; CDR2 reads FNYEAQ.

This chain links TRBV7-6 with TRBJ2-1, with 7 positions matching TRBD2. This CDR3 spans 10 amino acids. CDR1 SGHVS and CDR2 FNYEAQ come from the germline V gene. V gave up 8 bases and J gave up 9 bases; unmatched junction bases: 1. The DNA for the CDR3 is TGTGCCAGCGGCGGGAGTGAGCAGTTCTTC. Its translation: CASGGSEQFF.

The chain is built from TRBV7-9 and TRBJ1-5; the D gene is possibly TRBD1 (5 bases). CDR1 is SEHNR and CDR2 is FQNEAQ in the germline V gene (reference sequence). Trimming left V 4 bases short and J 1 base short, with 5 bases between. This CDR3 comprises 13 residues. The CDR3 spells CASSWGSNQPQHF. Here the CDR3 DNA reads TGTGCCAGCAGCTGGGGCAGCAATCAGCCCCAGCATTTT.

V gene TRBV28 combines with J gene TRBJ2-1, with a weak D call TRBD1 (5 bases). The CDR3 is 13 residues long. Germline V gene lookup returns CDR1 MDHEN and CDR2 SYDVKM. With 8 bases removed from V and 4 bases from J, the gap between germline ends came to 12 bases. The CDR3 is CASGADVYNEQFF. The CDR3 nucleotides are TGTGCCAGCGGGGCAGACGTTTACAATGAGCAGTTCTTC.

The rearrangement links TRBV2 to TRBJ1-2; no reliable D call. The CDR3 spans 10 residues. V lost 6 bases to trimming and J lost 8 bases, with 7 bases between them. Germline CDR1 and CDR2: SNHLY and FYNNEI. The CDR3 sequence: CASRDRGYTF. Written as DNA, the CDR3 is TGTGCCAGCAGGGATCGGGGCTACACCTTC.

The chain combines TRBV19 with TRBJ1-5, with D perhaps matching TRBD1 (5 bases). V lost 2 bases to trimming and J lost 2 bases, with 10 bases between them. Germline V gene lookup returns CDR1 LNHDA and CDR2 SQIVND (reference sequence). The CDR3 spans 15 residues. This CDR3 is CASSIRGAGNQPQHF. The CDR3 DNA reads as TGTGCCAGTAGTATAAGGGGTGCGGGCAATCAGCCCCAGCATTTT.

The table lists this clonotype with a few counts. The CDR3 DNA follows: TGTGCCAGCAGCTTAGTCATTTTGGGGGAGGTCTGGCAGTTCTTC. Amino acid sequence: CASSLVILGEVWQFF. The chain is built from TRBV11-2 and TRBJ2-1, with D possibly matching TRBD2 (6 bases). The V end lost 1 base, the J end lost 12 bases, and 19 bases lay between the germline ends. CDR3 length: 15 residues. Germline CDR1 is SGHAT and CDR2 is FQNNGV.

The V gene is TRBV19, the J gene TRBJ2-1; 7 bases match TRBD2. The V gene end was trimmed by 3 bases and the J gene end by 4 bases; junction bases not matched to a gene: 6. The CDR3 sequence is 15 residues long. Germline V gene lookup returns CDR1 LNHDA and CDR2 SQIVND (reference sequence). For the CDR3, the DNA is TGTGCCAGTAGTATTGGCGGGGGAGAGTACAATGAGCAGTTCTTC. Translation gives CASSIGGGEYNEQFF.

The table lists this clonotype with a few counts. V usage is TRBV5-1 and J usage is TRBJ2-2; the D call may be TRBD1 or TRBD2 (6 bases each). V dropped 1 base and J dropped 2 bases, with 18 bases sitting between them. CDR1 is SGHRS and CDR2 is YFSETQ in the germline V gene. The CDR3 loop spans 18 amino acids. The CDR3 reads CASSLFPPGAPNTGELFF. CDR3 nucleotide sequence: TGCGCCAGCAGCTTGTTCCCTCCGGGGGCGCCCAACACCGGGGAGCTGTTTTTT.